This TCR beta chain was sequenced during a study of metastatic and nonmetastatic thyroid tumors. This clone was seen many times. Each patient went into thyroid surgery without having received any treatment. V lost 0 bases and J lost 4, with 10 bases in between. Germline loops: CDR1 MGHRA, CDR2 YSYEKL. The CDR3 totals 15 residues. TCRdb reassembled clones from the PCR reads with MiXCR. Of some 20,000 clones in the sample, roughly 11% were seen once. The sequenced material came from blood. This chain joins TRBV4-1 and TRBJ1-5, with D possibly being TRBD1 (6 bases). The TCR was taken from a female donor with papillary thyroid cancer or a benign thyroid nodule (not recorded which). Some clones in this sample may be carry-over from other donors' samples. DNA for the CDR3: TGCGCCAGCAGCCAAGAGGGACAACCAAATCAGCCCCAGCATTTT. Translating gives CASSQEGQPNQPQHF.